A single sample gave rise to the 13 T cell receptor beta chains below, sequenced in a study of T-cell reconstitution after alpha-beta-depleted transplantation in children. Unique molecular identifiers were incorporated when the TCRbeta library was constructed. TCRdb fed the PCR reads into MiXCR, producing one record per CDR3 protein. The top ten clones hold around 5.1% of a sample with a few hundred thousand distinct CDR3 sequences, 9% to 10% of them seen once. Sequences were derived from PBMCs from the stem cell graft donor, sampled from the stem cell graft. All receptors derive from a human donor who donated a stem cell graft to a child with SCID.

The V and J genes are TRBV27 and TRBJ2-7; D remains unclear. The CDR3 extends over 14 amino acids. Trimming left V 6 bases short and J 2 bases short, with 14 bases between. The germline V gene encodes CDR1 MNHEY and CDR2 SMNVEV (reference sequence). CDR3 DNA: TGTGCCAGCAGCCAAGCCGGGCCCACCTACGAGCAGTACTTC. It yields the protein CASSQAGPTYEQYF.

This clonotype appeared many times. The rearrangement links TRBV3-1 to TRBJ2-3; TRBD2 aligns across 7 bases. This CDR3 is 14 amino acids long. The trim removed 7 bases at V and 1 base at J, leaving 5 bases unmatched. The germline V gene has CDR1 LGHDT and CDR2 YNNKEL (reference sequence). Here the CDR3 reads CASKGGGGTDTQYF. CDR3 DNA sequence: TGTGCCAGCAAGGGCGGGGGTGGCACAGATACGCAGTATTTT.

This clonotype has at least ten counts. This rearrangement joins TRBV20-1 to TRBJ2-5, with 11 bases lining up with TRBD1. CDR3 size: 13 residues. Germline V lookup: CDR1 DFQATT, CDR2 SNEGSKA (reference sequence). V was clipped by 4 bases and J by 5 bases; unmatched bases: 3. The CDR3 bases are TGCAGTGCTAAGGACAGGGGGCGGGAGACCCAGTACTTC. This encodes CSAKDRGRETQYF.

This sequence joins TRBV20-1 and TRBJ1-3; a weak D match, TRBD1 (6 bases). This CDR3 contains 16 residues. The germline gives CDR1 DFQATT, CDR2 SNEGSKA (reference sequence). Deletions cut 5 bases from V and 0 bases from J, with 17 bases between. Here the CDR3 reads CSAAGGLGLSGNTIYF. The CDR3 nucleotides are TGCAGTGCTGCGGGGGGGCTTGGACTCTCTGGAAACACCATATATTTT.

At least ten counts were recorded for this clonotype. The chain recombines TRBV20-1 with TRBJ2-1; 15 bases match TRBD2. Germline V lookup: CDR1 DFQATT, CDR2 SNEGSKA (reference sequence). J gave up 1 base and V 4 bases, and 5 bases lay outside the gene matches. The CDR3 totals 17 residues. In DNA, the CDR3 is TGCAGTGCTACCCCGGGACTAGCGGGGGGATCCTACAATGAGCAGTTCTTC. Protein product: CSATPGLAGGSYNEQFF.

The sample holds many counts of this clonotype. This chain connects TRBV5-6 to TRBJ2-1, with 9 bases matching TRBD2. The CDR3 totals 15 residues. The trim removed 2 bases at V and 6 bases at J, leaving 6 bases unmatched. Germline CDR1 is SGHDT and CDR2 is YYEEEE. CDR3: CASSFVAGGPNEQFF. In DNA form, the CDR3 reads TGTGCCAGCAGCTTTGTGGCGGGGGGGCCCAATGAGCAGTTCTTC.

In this sample, this clonotype turned up many times. The CDR3: CASTPQSLNTEAFF. In DNA form, the CDR3 reads TGTGCCAGCACCCCTCAGAGCCTGAACACTGAAGCTTTCTTT. V is TRBV12-3 or TRBV12-4 and J is TRBJ1-1, with D hard to call. The CDR3 totals 14 residues. V gave up 7 bases and J gave up 0 bases, with 12 bases separating them.

This clonotype was detected many times. The V and J genes are TRBV5-1 and TRBJ2-7; D not resolved. The CDR3 length is 13 residues. V was trimmed by 4 bases and J by 2 bases, leaving 10 bases between them. The germline gives CDR1 SGHRS, CDR2 YFSETQ. The CDR3 bases are TGCGCCAGCAGCAAGGACGGAACCTACGAGCAGTACTTC. Protein: CASSKDGTYEQYF.

This clonotype was observed at least ten times. The chain uses TRBV4-1 and TRBJ2-7; D possibly corresponds to TRBD1 (6 bases). The CDR3 consists of 16 residues. Germline lookup yields CDR1 MGHRA and CDR2 YSYEKL. Trimming shortened V by 3 bases and J by 2 bases, and 17 bases separated the two germline ends. CDR3 nucleotide sequence: TGCGCCAGCAGCCAGGGAGAGTGGCAGGGGCCCTACGAGCAGTACTTC. Translation gives CASSQGEWQGPYEQYF.

Concerning this clonotype itself: The junction shows a germline mismatch at one end, possibly a read error. The rearrangement uses TRBV5-1 and TRBJ2-2; possible D gene TRBD2, 5 bases. The germline V gene has CDR1 SGHRS and CDR2 YFSETQ. This CDR3 has 16 amino acids. The CDR3 here is CASSVPGSGTTGELLF. The CDR3 bases are TGCGCCAGCAGCGTCCCGGGCTCGGGAACCACCGGGGAGCTGCTTTTT. Full variable domain (outside the CDR3, taken from reference TRBV5-1 and TRBJ2-2): KAGVTQTPRYLIKTRGQQVTLSCSPISGHRSVSWYQQTPGQGLQFLFEYFSETQRNKGNFPGRFSGRQFSNSRSEMNVSTLELGDSALYLCASSVPGSGTTGELLFGEGSRLTVL.

In its sample, this clonotype was seen many times. One end of the junction is discordant with germline, which a read error may explain. The chain joins TRBV2 to TRBJ1-2; 7 positions match TRBD1. The CDR3 covers 14 residues. Germline-derived CDR1 and CDR2 are SNHLY and FYNNEI. CDR3 sequence (DNA): TGTGCCAGCAGAGAAGACAGGGATAACTATGGCTACACCTTC. This translates into CASREDRDNYGYTF.

Ten or more counts support this clonotype. The gene calls are TRBV5-1 and TRBJ1-2; the D is unclear. The germline gives CDR1 SGHRS, CDR2 YFSETQ. The length of the CDR3 is 16 residues. Trimming shortened V by 2 bases and J by 3 bases, and 17 bases separated the two germline ends. CDR3 coding DNA: TGCGCCAGCAGCTTCGCCGGACCTCAAACCCACTATGGCTACACCTTC. Translated: CASSFAGPQTHYGYTF.

This clonotype came up many times. The chain uses TRBV13 and TRBJ2-7; D gene uncertain. The V gene lost 2 bases and the J gene lost 3 bases, with 11 bases spanning the gap. The CDR3 is made up of 14 amino acids. CDR1 PRHDT and CDR2 FYEKMQ come from the germline V gene (reference sequence). CDR3 in DNA: TGTGCCAGCAGCTTACGGCGTCTTCACTACGAGCAGTACTTC. Amino acid sequence: CASSLRRLHYEQYF.